Listed below are T cell receptor beta chains from one sample, sequenced in a study of blood T cell repertoires in COVID-19. Sequencing used immunoSEQ multiplex PCR; TCRdb keeps in-frame clones, though not all of them. The repertoire holds some 400,000 clones, more than 70% seen once, with 1.3% in the top ten. Sequencing was carried out using PBMCs or T cells enriched from blood (not recorded which). The receptors originated from a man in his thirties or forties who had recovered from COVID-19. CDR3s include the opening cysteine and the closing phenylalanine or tryptophan. The D gene is left open where the match is weak. Size values are once, few and many counts, or a class for expanded clones, and some rows have none.

>.|TRBV7-2|.|TRBJ1-2|15
TGTGCCAGCAGCTTACTGGGCCAGGGTGACTATGGCTACACCTTC
CASSLLGQGDYGYTF
>.|TRBV29-1|TRBD1|TRBJ2-7|13
TGCAGCGTTGTTAAGGGGGCTTTCTACGAGCAGTACTTC
CSVVKGAFYEQYF
>.|TRBV10-3|.|TRBJ2-5|14
TGTGCCACCACGACACAGGTCACCCAAGAGACCCAGTACTTC
CATTTQVTQETQYF
>once|TRBV10-3|.|TRBJ1-1|12
TGTGCCATCAGAGGAGGAGACACTGAAGCTTTCTTT
CAIRGGDTEAFF
>many|TRBV11-2|TRBD1|TRBJ1-2|14
TGTGCCAGCAGCGCGACAGGGTGGGACTATGGCTACACCTTC
CASSATGWDYGYTF
>.|TRBV28|TRBD2|TRBJ2-5|15
TGTGCCAGCAGTTTCCCAGCGGGGGGAAAAGAGACCCAGTACTTC
CASSFPAGGKETQYF
>.|TRBV19|.|TRBJ1-1|13
TGTGCCAGCGCCCTGACAAAGAACACTGAAGCTTTCTTT
CASALTKNTEAFF
>.|TRBV12-3/TRBV12-4|.|TRBJ1-2|13
TGTGCCAGCAGCCCCCTCGGTAACTATGGCTACACCTTC
CASSPLGNYGYTF
>.|TRBV5-8|TRBD1|TRBJ1-5|15
TGTGCCAGCAGCTGGGACAGGGGGAGCAATCAGCCCCAGCATTTT
CASSWDRGSNQPQHF
>.|TRBV27|TRBD1|TRBJ1-2|15
TGTGCCAGCAGTGGGGCAGGGGGCCCAGACTATGGCTACACCTTC
CASSGAGGPDYGYTF
>.|TRBV28|.|TRBJ1-2|13
TGTGCCAGCAGAGTAACGACGATCGGGGGCTACACCTTC
CASRVTTIGGYTF